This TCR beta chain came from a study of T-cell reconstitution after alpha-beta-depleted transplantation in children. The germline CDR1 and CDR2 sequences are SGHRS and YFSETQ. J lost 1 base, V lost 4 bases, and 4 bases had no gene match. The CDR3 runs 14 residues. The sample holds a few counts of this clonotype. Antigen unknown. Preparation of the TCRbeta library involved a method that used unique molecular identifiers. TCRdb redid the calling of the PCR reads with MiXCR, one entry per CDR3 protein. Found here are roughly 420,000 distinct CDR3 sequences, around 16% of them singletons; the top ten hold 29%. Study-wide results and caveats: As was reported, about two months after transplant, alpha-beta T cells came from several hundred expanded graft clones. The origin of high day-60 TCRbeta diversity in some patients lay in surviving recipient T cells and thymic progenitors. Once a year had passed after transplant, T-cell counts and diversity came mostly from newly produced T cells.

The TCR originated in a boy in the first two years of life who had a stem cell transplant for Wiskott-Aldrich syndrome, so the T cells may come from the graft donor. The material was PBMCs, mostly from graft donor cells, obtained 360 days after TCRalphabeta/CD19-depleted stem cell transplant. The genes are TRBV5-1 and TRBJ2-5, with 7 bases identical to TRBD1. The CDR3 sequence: CASSTGDVQETQYF. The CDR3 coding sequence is TGCGCCAGCAGCACAGGGGACGTCCAAGAGACCCAGTACTTC.